Given below is one T cell receptor beta chain in context. The data belong to a study of CD8+ T cells in alopecia areata. In the study overall: A regimen of oral tofacitinib, 5 to 10 mg twice daily, was given to treated patients.

After isolation, RNA underwent reverse transcription to generate cDNA as the sequencing template. Data came from immunoSEQ multiplex PCR; TCRdb stores just in-frame clones and leaves some out. The sample records 140,000 to 150,000 clones, around 60% being singletons. CDR1 and CDR2 (germline): SNHLY, FYNNEI. The V end was cut by 2 bases, the J end by 5 bases, with 9 bases between. There are 13 residues in the CDR3. The TCR was taken from a human donor with alopecia areata. Sequenced material: CD4+ T cells sorted from blood, taken at week 0. This sequence joins TRBV2 and TRBJ1-2; tentatively, D is TRBD1 (6 bases). The CDR3 is CASSESQGYGYTF. CDR3 nucleotides: TGTGCCAGCAGTGAAAGCCAGGGGTATGGCTACACCTTC.